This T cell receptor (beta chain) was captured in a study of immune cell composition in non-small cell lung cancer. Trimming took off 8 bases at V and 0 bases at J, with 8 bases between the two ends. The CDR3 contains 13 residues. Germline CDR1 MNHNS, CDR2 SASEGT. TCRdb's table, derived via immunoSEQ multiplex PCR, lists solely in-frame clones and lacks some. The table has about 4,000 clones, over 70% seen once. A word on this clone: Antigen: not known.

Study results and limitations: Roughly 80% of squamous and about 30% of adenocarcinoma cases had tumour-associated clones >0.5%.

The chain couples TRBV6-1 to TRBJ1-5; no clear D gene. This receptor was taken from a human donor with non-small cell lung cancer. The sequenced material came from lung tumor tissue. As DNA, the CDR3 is TGTGCCAGCGGGCCCAGTAGCAATCAGCCCCAGCATTTT. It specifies CASGPSSNQPQHF.